This T cell receptor beta chain was identified during a study of somatic mutations in cytotoxic T cells in rheumatoid arthritis. Study details: Patients gave 30 ml EDTA peripheral blood immediately after diagnosis, prior to starting treatment. The researchers flow-sorted some T-cell populations stained with V beta antibodies and got nearly 100% purity, and these included V beta1+ cells sequenced for TCRB.

Original processing notes: Patient CD8+ clones above 1% seldom matched published virus-specific TCRB sequences. Sequenced by immunoSEQ multiplex PCR; TCRdb stores in-frame clones only, minus some. V and J calls and clone size come straight from that table; D and trimming were deduced from the DNA. This table holds 6,000 to 8,000 clones, approximately 90% found once. V gave up 5 bases and J gave up 4 bases; unmatched junction bases: 5. The CDR3 extends over 14 amino acids. CDR1 is MNHEY, CDR2 SVGAGI, per germline. This TCR derives from a man aged 40-49 years with rheumatoid arthritis. V and J are TRBV6-5 and TRBJ1-2; 9 positions match TRBD1. Sample: CD8+ T cells sorted from blood. The CDR3 protein is CASSPPGQGYGYTF. CDR3 DNA sequence: TGTGCCAGCAGTCCTCCGGGACAGGGCTATGGCTACACCTTC.